These 32 T cell receptor beta chains share one sample of origin, sequenced in a study of CXCR3-negative and CXCR3-positive naive CD8 T cells. Carrying UMI labels, the TRB cDNA libraries were prepared through 5' RACE. Reprocessing the 5' RACE reads, TCRdb reports a single entry for every CDR3 protein and omits DNA. The sample totals 92,000 or so distinct CDR3 sequences; its top ten clones hold about 1%. Sequences were obtained from naive CXCR3- CD8+ T cells from blood. Sample subset: CD45RO-CCR7+CD27+CD95- naive CD8+ T cells lacking CXCR3 (TNR3-). The receptor set was obtained from a human donor in good health. Some clones in this sample may be carry-over from other donors' samples.

The gene calls are TRBV15 and TRBJ2-2; TCRdb indicates TRBD1, and absent DNA this call remains unverified. The length of the CDR3 is 14 residues. Germline CDR1 LNHNV, CDR2 YYDKDF (reference sequence). The CDR3 sequence: CATSTLGQNRELFF.

The chain couples TRBV4-3 to TRBJ2-3. Germline V gives CDR1 LGHNA, CDR2 YSLEER. CDR3 length: 13 residues. CDR3 in amino acids: CASSQGSFDTQYF.

This chain joins TRBV7-2 and TRBJ1-2; the TRBD1 assignment by TCRdb is unverifiable without DNA. There are 15 residues in the CDR3. Germline assignment: CDR1 SGHTA and CDR2 FQGNSA. CDR3 amino acids: CASSLGGAAPYGYTF.

The chain has TRBV27 and TRBJ2-5; there is no DNA to check the TCRdb D call of TRBD1. The CDR3 has 15 amino acids. The germline V gene encodes CDR1 MNHEY and CDR2 SMNVEV (reference sequence). The chain's CDR3 is CASSLFRGQKETQYF.

The chain is built from TRBV5-1 and TRBJ1-2; the D call from TCRdb, TRBD1, cannot be confirmed without DNA. This CDR3 contains 16 residues. Looked up from germline, CDR1 is SGHRS and CDR2 is YFSETQ. This CDR3 reads CASRRSGQGAPGGYTF.

The chain links TRBV5-1 to TRBJ2-1; absent DNA, TCRdb's TRBD1 call cannot be checked. The CDR3 sequence is 16 residues long. In germline, CDR1 is SGHRS, CDR2 YFSETQ. CDR3 in amino acids: CASSVGPGQGINEQFF.

The chain is built from TRBV7-3 and TRBJ2-7; TCRdb calls TRBD1, which cannot be checked without DNA. In germline, CDR1 is SGHTA, CDR2 FQGTGA. The CDR3 consists of 13 residues. CDR3 residues: CASSLIRDDEQYF.

Here the CDR3 reads CSVGGQGVFREQYF. The chain uses TRBV29-1 and TRBJ2-7; absent DNA, TCRdb's TRBD1 call cannot be checked. The CDR3 length is 14 residues. Looked up from germline, CDR1 is SQVTM and CDR2 is ANQGSEA.

The chain recombines TRBV6-2 or TRBV6-3 with TRBJ2-7; the TCRdb call, TRBD2, lacks DNA for checking. Germline CDR1 is MNHEY and CDR2 is SVGEGT. CDR3 length: 15 amino acids. The CDR3 protein is CASSYSKRQTYEQYF.

CDR3 region: CSVEGGDGNTIYF. The rearrangement uses TRBV29-1 and TRBJ1-3; TCRdb proposes TRBD1, but this gene call is untestable without DNA. The CDR3 runs to 13 residues. Germline CDR1 and CDR2: SQVTM and ANQGSEA. Complete variable domain (other parts from reference TRBV29-1 and TRBJ1-3): SAVISQKPSRDICQRGTSLTIQCQVDSQVTMMFWYRQQPGQSLTLIATANQGSEATYESGFVIDKFPISRPNLTFSTLTVSNMSPEDSSIYLCSVEGGDGNTIYFGEGSWLTVV.

V is TRBV6-6 and J is TRBJ2-1; the TCRdb call, TRBD1, lacks DNA for checking. Germline CDR1 is MNHNY and CDR2 is SVGAGI (reference sequence). CDR3 size: 18 residues. The CDR3 spells CASSYPGTGTTLYNEQFF.

The chain recombines TRBV29-1 with TRBJ2-7; TCRdb outputs TRBD1, but without DNA this stays unchecked. Germline CDR1 SQVTM, CDR2 ANQGSEA. The CDR3 extends over 13 amino acids. The CDR3 protein is CSVVTGANYEQYF.

The gene calls are TRBV10-3 and TRBJ1-5; with no DNA, the TCRdb D assignment of TRBD1 cannot be verified. Germline V gene lookup returns CDR1 ENHRY and CDR2 SYGVKD. The length of the CDR3 is 15 residues. The CDR3: CAISPDRDSNQPQHF.

The chain links TRBV29-1 to TRBJ1-2. In germline, CDR1 is SQVTM, CDR2 ANQGSEA. The CDR3 is 11 residues long. The CDR3 region is CSVPRREGYTF.

The rearrangement joins TRBV5-1 to TRBJ2-5; the D call from TCRdb, TRBD2, cannot be confirmed without DNA. Germline CDR1 is SGHRS and CDR2 is YFSETQ. The CDR3 runs 15 residues. The chain's CDR3 is CASSPEVGLGETQYF. The complete variable domain, with remaining parts taken from reference TRBV5-1 and TRBJ2-5, reads KAGVTQTPRYLIKTRGQQVTLSCSPISGHRSVSWYQQTPGQGLQFLFEYFSETQRNKGNFPGRFSGRQFSNSRSEMNVSTLELGDSALYLCASSPEVGLGETQYFGPGTRLLVL.

This chain links TRBV7-9 with TRBJ2-2; TCRdb designates TRBD2, a call that cannot be tested without DNA. Germline CDR1 reads SEHNR; CDR2 reads FQNEAQ (reference sequence). CDR3 length equals 17 residues. CDR3: CASSSLKAEANTAELFF.

The genes are TRBV25-1 and TRBJ2-7; the D call of TRBD1 rests on TCRdb alone, since no DNA is present to check it. The length of the CDR3 is 14 residues. Germline CDR1 and CDR2: MGHDK and SYGVNS. The CDR3 is CASGGGTAFYEQYF.

The V and J genes are TRBV29-1 and TRBJ1-2; TCRdb's D call of TRBD1 is untestable without DNA. Germline CDR1 reads SQVTM; CDR2 reads ANQGSEA. The CDR3 is made up of 14 amino acids. Here the CDR3 reads CSVPETGDSYGYTF.

The chain carries TRBV19 and TRBJ2-1; TCRdb's D call, TRBD1, is unchecked because there is no DNA. CDR3 length: 15 amino acids. Germline V gene sequence: CDR1 LNHDA, CDR2 SQIVND (reference sequence). CDR3 region: CASSTRTGQDNEQFF. Full variable domain (missing parts from reference TRBV19 and TRBJ2-1): DGGITQSPKYLFRKEGQNVTLSCEQNLNHDAMYWYRQDPGQGLRLIYYSQIVNDFQKGDIAEGYSVSREKKESFPLTVTSAQKNPTAFYLCASSTRTGQDNEQFFGPGTRLTVL.

This chain connects TRBV29-1 to TRBJ1-2; TCRdb's D gene call, TRBD1, goes unchecked for lack of DNA. The CDR3 is 13 amino acids. Germline CDR1 and CDR2: SQVTM and ANQGSEA. CDR3 region: CSVEPGALYGYTF.

The gene calls are TRBV10-3 and TRBJ1-1; TCRdb designates TRBD1, a call that cannot be tested without DNA. This CDR3 is 16 amino acids long. Looked up from germline, CDR1 is ENHRY and CDR2 is SYGVKD. CDR3 loop: CAISTTFRTANTEAFF.

The chain is built from TRBV28 and TRBJ2-7; as DNA is missing, the TRBD2 call by TCRdb cannot be tested. Germline CDR1 MDHEN, CDR2 SYDVKM. The CDR3 has 14 residues. CDR3 sequence reads: CASSLGPVGYEQYF.

The J gene is TRBJ2-2, the V gene TRBV4-3; absent DNA, TCRdb's TRBD1 call cannot be checked. CDR3 length equals 18 residues. Germline V gives CDR1 LGHNA, CDR2 YSLEER. The CDR3 protein is CASSQGRDRVEDTGELFF.

The chain links TRBV10-3 to TRBJ2-3. CDR1 is ENHRY and CDR2 is SYGVKD in the germline V gene. The CDR3 is 14 amino acids. CDR3 protein: CAISESRATDTQYF.

The V and J genes are TRBV29-1 and TRBJ2-1; as DNA is missing, the TRBD1 call by TCRdb cannot be tested. This CDR3 spans 16 amino acids. Germline CDR1 reads SQVTM; CDR2 reads ANQGSEA. CDR3 in amino acids: CSVEDPRKASYNEQFF.

V and J are TRBV29-1 and TRBJ2-7; absent DNA, TCRdb's TRBD2 call cannot be checked. The germline CDR1 and CDR2 sequences are SQVTM and ANQGSEA. The length of the CDR3 is 13 residues. CDR3 in amino acids: CSGGSGSSYEQYF.

V and J are TRBV7-2 and TRBJ2-7. CDR1 and CDR2 from the germline V gene are SGHTA and FQGNSA. This CDR3 has 14 amino acids. CDR3 sequence: CASASWRSSYEQYF. Combining the CDR3 with reference TRBV7-2 and TRBJ2-7 gives the whole variable domain GAGVSQSPSNKVTEKGKDVELRCDPISGHTALYWYRQSLGQGLEFLIYFQGNSAPDKSGLPSDRFSAERTGGSVSTLTIQRTQQEDSAVYLCASASWRSSYEQYFGPGTRLTVT.

The gene calls are TRBV7-8 and TRBJ2-1; TCRdb's D gene call, TRBD1, goes unchecked for lack of DNA. The germline V gene encodes CDR1 SGHVS and CDR2 FQNEAQ. The CDR3 is 16 residues long. The chain's CDR3 is CASSPLVLQGTNEQFF.

The rearrangement uses TRBV6-6 and TRBJ2-6. The CDR3 loop spans 13 amino acids. Germline values: CDR1 MNHNY, CDR2 SVGAGI (reference sequence). The CDR3 spells CASSYGGANVLTF.

This rearrangement joins TRBV11-3 to TRBJ2-7; no DNA is available, so the TRBD1 call from TCRdb remains unchecked. The CDR3 loop spans 13 amino acids. Germline V gives CDR1 SGHNT, CDR2 YENEEA. The CDR3 sequence is CASSPPEDNEQYF.

The rearrangement joins TRBV29-1 to TRBJ1-1. The CDR3 consists of 12 residues. Looked up from germline, CDR1 is SQVTM and CDR2 is ANQGSEA. CDR3 amino acids: CSVLGGDTEAFF.

The chain carries TRBV7-2 and TRBJ2-1; the TCRdb D gene call, TRBD2, has no DNA to confirm it. Germline-derived CDR1 and CDR2 are SGHTA and FQGNSA. There are 16 residues in the CDR3. This CDR3 is CASSLGLADPYNEQFF. The full variable domain, in which reference TRBV7-2 and TRBJ2-1 provide the parts outside the CDR3, is GAGVSQSPSNKVTEKGKDVELRCDPISGHTALYWYRQSLGQGLEFLIYFQGNSAPDKSGLPSDRFSAERTGGSVSTLTIQRTQQEDSAVYLCASSLGLADPYNEQFFGPGTRLTVL.